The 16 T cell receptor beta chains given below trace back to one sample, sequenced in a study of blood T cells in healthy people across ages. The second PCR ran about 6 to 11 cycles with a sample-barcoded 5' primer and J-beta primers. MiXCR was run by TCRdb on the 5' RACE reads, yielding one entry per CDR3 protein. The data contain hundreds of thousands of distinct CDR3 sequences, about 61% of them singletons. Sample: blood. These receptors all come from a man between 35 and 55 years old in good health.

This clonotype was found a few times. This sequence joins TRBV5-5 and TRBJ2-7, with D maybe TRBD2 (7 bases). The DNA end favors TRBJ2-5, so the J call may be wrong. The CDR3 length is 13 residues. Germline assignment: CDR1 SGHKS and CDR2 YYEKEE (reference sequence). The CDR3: CASSSGGPETQYF. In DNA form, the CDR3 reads TGTGCCAGCAGCTCCGGGGGGCCGGAGACCCAGTACTTC.

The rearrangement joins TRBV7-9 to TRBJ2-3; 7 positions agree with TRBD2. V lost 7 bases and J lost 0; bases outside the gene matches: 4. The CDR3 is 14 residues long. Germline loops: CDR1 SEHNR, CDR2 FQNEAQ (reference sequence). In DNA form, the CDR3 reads TGTGCCAGCACCAGAGCGGGAAGCACAGATACGCAGTATTTT. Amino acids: CASTRAGSTDTQYF. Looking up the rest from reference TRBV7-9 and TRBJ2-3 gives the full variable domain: DTGVSQNPRHKITKRGQNVTFRCDPISEHNRLYWYRQTLGQGPEFLTYFQNEAQLEKSRLLSDRFSAERPKGSFSTLEIQRTEQGDSAMYLCASTRAGSTDTQYFGPGTRLTVL.

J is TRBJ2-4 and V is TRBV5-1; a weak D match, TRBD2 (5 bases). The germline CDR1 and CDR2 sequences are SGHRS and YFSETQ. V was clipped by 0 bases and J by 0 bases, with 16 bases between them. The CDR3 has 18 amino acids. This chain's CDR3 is CASSLEGELSLAKNIQYF. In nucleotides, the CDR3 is TGCGCCAGCAGCTTGGAGGGAGAATTGTCCTTAGCCAAAAACATTCAGTACTTC.

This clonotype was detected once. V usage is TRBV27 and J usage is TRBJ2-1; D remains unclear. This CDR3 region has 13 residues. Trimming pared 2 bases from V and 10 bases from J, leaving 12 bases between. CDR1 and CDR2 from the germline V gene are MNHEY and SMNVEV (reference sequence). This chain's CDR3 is CASSLGPLIEQFF. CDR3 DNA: TGTGCCAGCAGTTTAGGCCCCCTGATAGAGCAGTTCTTC.

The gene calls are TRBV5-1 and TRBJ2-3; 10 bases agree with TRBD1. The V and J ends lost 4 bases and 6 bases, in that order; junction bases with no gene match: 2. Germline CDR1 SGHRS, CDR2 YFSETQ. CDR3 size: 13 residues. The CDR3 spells CASSPGQGDTQYF. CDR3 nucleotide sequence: TGCGCCAGCAGCCCGGGACAGGGGGATACGCAGTATTTT.

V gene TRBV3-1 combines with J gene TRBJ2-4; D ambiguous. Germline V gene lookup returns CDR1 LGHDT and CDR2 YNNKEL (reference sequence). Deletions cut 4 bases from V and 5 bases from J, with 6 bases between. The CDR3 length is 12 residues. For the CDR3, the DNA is TGTGCCAGCAGCCGGGAAGAAAACATTCAGTACTTC. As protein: CASSREENIQYF.

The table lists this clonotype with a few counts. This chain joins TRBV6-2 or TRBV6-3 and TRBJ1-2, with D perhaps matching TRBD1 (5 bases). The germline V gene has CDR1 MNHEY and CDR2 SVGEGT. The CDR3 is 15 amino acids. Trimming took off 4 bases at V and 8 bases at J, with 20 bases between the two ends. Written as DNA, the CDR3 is TGTGCCAGCAGTTCCTCCGGGACCTTACTCTGGGGCTACACCTTC. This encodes CASSSSGTLLWGYTF.

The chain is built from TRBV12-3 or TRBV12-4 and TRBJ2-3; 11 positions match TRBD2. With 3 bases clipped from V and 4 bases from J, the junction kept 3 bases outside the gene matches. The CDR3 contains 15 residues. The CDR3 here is CASSFLAGGPDTQYF. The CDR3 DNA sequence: TGTGCCAGCAGTTTCCTAGCGGGGGGCCCAGATACGCAGTATTTT.

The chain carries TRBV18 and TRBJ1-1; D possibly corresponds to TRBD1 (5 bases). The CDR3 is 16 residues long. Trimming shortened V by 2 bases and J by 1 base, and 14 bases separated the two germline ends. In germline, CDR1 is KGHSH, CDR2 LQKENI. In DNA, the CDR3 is TGTGCCAGCTCACCAGGCCAGGGAGGGAAGAACACTGAAGCTTTCTTT. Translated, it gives CASSPGQGGKNTEAFF.

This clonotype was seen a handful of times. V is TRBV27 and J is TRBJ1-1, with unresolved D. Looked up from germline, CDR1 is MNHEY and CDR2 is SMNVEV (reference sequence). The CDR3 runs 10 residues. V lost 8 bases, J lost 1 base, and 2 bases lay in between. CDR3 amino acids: CASGNTEAFF. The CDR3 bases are TGTGCCAGCGGGAACACTGAAGCTTTCTTT.

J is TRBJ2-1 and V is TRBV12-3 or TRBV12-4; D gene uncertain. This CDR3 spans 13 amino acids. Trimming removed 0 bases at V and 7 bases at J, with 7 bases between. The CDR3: CASSLARFNEQFF. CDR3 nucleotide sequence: TGTGCCAGCAGTTTAGCTAGGTTTAATGAGCAGTTCTTC.

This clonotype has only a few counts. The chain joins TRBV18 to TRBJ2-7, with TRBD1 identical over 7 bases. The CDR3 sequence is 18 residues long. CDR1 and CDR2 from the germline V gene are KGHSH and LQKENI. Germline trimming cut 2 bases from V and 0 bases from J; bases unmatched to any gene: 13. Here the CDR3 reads CASSPVRGSAPGSYEQYF. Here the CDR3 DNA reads TGTGCCAGCTCACCAGTCAGGGGGTCCGCCCCGGGCTCCTACGAGCAGTACTTC.

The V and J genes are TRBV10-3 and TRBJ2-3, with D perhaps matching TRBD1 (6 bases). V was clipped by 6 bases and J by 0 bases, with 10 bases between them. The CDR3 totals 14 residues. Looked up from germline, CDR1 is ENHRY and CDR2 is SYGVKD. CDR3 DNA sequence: TGTGCCATCAGAGAACAGGGTAGCACAGATACGCAGTATTTT. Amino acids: CAIREQGSTDTQYF.

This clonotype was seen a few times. The DNA of the CDR3 is TGTGCCAGCAGTTACGCAACAGCTACTAGCACAGATACGCAGTATTTT. It is translated as CASSYATATSTDTQYF. This rearrangement joins TRBV6-2 or TRBV6-3 to TRBJ2-3; D remains unclear. Germline CDR1 MNHEY, CDR2 SVGEGT. V was pared by 2 bases and J by 0 bases, with 12 bases between. The CDR3 is 16 residues long.

The chain's CDR3 is CASTSPGLTTEQYF. The CDR3 DNA is TGTGCCAGCACCAGCCCGGGCCTTACCACCGAGCAGTACTTC. The rearrangement joins TRBV12-3 or TRBV12-4 to TRBJ2-7; D gene uncertain. V dropped 7 bases and J dropped 6 bases, with 19 bases sitting between them. The CDR3 covers 14 residues.

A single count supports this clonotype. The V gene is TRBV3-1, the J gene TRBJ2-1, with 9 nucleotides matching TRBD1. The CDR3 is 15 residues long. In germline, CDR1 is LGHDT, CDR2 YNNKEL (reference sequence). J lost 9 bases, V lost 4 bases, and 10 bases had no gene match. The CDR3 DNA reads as TGTGCCAGCAGCCCACCCGGGACAGGGTATCGTGAGCAGTTCTTC. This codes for CASSPPGTGYREQFF.